This T cell receptor (beta chain) was retrieved from a study of post-analysis software for immune sequencing data (dated by TCRdb to 2013 to 2016). Study-level background: The recorded disease courses included relapsing-remitting, secondary progressive and progressive-relapsing multiple sclerosis, and some patients had no subtype annotation. The patient repertoires were compared against some twelve previously published healthy control repertoires obtained from donors aged about 6 to 26 years. A subset of samples was prepared in parallel using single-end sample barcoding, then pooled and co-amplified after Illumina adapter ligation. The full study reports these points: The control group was slightly older than the multiple sclerosis patient group. Compared with controls, multiple sclerosis patients had significantly lower normalized Chao1 diversity, a finding suggesting substantial peripheral T-cell clonal expansion. Direct clustering with F measure revealed strong co-clustering of samples prepared in the same batch, which led to a batch-effect correction. Patients showed significantly higher frequencies than controls for about five TRBV segments, among them TRBV5-6, TRBV5-1 and TRBV20-1.

To demonstrate the VDJtools post-analysis software, the study profiled TCR beta repertoires from the peripheral blood of some 13 young patients with multiple sclerosis. The multiple sclerosis patients were children and adolescents between roughly 6 and 15 years of age. V was cut back by 3 bases and J by 13 bases, leaving a gap of 22 bases between them. Measured from the cysteine to the phenylalanine, the CDR3 is 14 residues long. Only CDR3 DNA is held: 42 bases, read in frame from base 1. According to the germline V gene (reference sequence), CDR1 reads DFQATT and CDR2 reads SNEGSKA. Turning to this clonotype: The antigen it binds to is not known. Per-base quality was not reported, and no clone a single base away is much larger than it.

Library creation used PCR. The data were produced on an Illumina HiSeq 2500. To reduce PCR and sequencing biases, unique molecular identifiers were built into the TCR beta cDNA libraries. Per 1 to 10 million input T cells, roughly 0.5 million cDNA molecules were obtained, such that each molecule approximated one T cell. The patient libraries were prepared and sequenced with the same protocol used for the earlier healthy control dataset. Within a given batch, samples were prepared together, multiplexed and sequenced on the same HiSeq lane. The study's processing was this. Raw barcoded reads were processed with MIGEC, discarding single-read molecular identifier groups before consensus assembly and CDR3 extraction. VDJtools was used for post-analysis of the clonotype tables, and diversity was normalized by down-sampling every dataset to the size of the smallest sample. In repertoire overlap clustering, CDR3 amino acid sequences, but not nucleotide sequences, were matched to correct batch-related cross-sample contamination. The raw public data were reprocessed by TCRdb itself: fastp quality trimming at Q25, MiXCR clonotype calling, in-frame beta chains only. Rows matching on CDR3 protein sequence are summarized as one entry with the most common DNA and genes. V and J calls and clone size were set by TCRdb, not the authors. The sample contains 400,000 to 500,000 distinct CDR3 sequences, 30% to 40% of them found a single time. The ten largest clonotypes hold 7.6% of the sample.

The sample consisted of blood. The receptor was derived from a girl aged 2-9 years with multiple sclerosis. The sequence joins TRBV20-1 to TRBJ2-4; TRBD2 might be the D gene, on 6 matching bases. The CDR3 region reads CSARLASYNNEQYF. The DNA sequence is given as TGCAGTGCTAGGCTAGCGTCATATAACAATGAGCAGTACTTC.